What follows are 22 T cell receptor beta chains derived from one specimen sequenced in a study of shared clonotypes between healthy human individuals. Terminally differentiated effector memory CD45RA+ cells were excluded from the naive CD8 cells, which were CD45RO-negative and positively selected for CCR7. The assay was immunoSEQ multiplex PCR, and TCRdb's table has in-frame clones only and misses some. In the table there are about 2.1 million clones, 93% of which are singletons. The specimen was naive CD8+ T cells from PBMCs. These receptors all stem from a young man in good health. Some clones in this sample may be carry-over from other donors' samples.

The chain links TRBV7-8 to TRBJ2-7; 7 nucleotides line up with TRBD2. CDR1 and CDR2 from the germline V gene are SGHVS and FQNEAQ. The CDR3 consists of 12 residues. V lost 6 bases and J lost 6; bases outside the gene matches: 5. CDR3 in amino acids: CASRSGGGEQYF. The CDR3 bases are TGTGCCAGCAGGTCGGGCGGGGGCGAGCAGTACTTC.

This chain links TRBV4-2 with TRBJ2-7; tentative D call: TRBD2 (7 bases). V lost 1 base to trimming and J lost 2 bases, with 15 bases between them. This CDR3 contains 16 residues. Germline CDR1 LGHNA, CDR2 YNFKEQ. The CDR3 loop reads CASSQVSQGGAYEQYF. CDR3 nucleotides: TGTGCCAGCAGCCAAGTCTCACAGGGAGGGGCCTACGAGCAGTACTTC.

V gene TRBV7-9 combines with J gene TRBJ2-1; D may be TRBD2 (6 bases). Per the germline V gene, CDR1 is SEHNR and CDR2 is FQNEAQ (reference sequence). This CDR3 contains 16 residues. The V gene lost 2 bases and the J gene lost 2 bases, with 13 bases spanning the gap. The DNA of the CDR3 is TGTGCCAGCAGCTTACCGGCGGGAAACACCTACAATGAGCAGTTCTTC. Amino acid sequence: CASSLPAGNTYNEQFF.

The gene calls are TRBV27 and TRBJ2-7; 7 bases agree with TRBD1. V lost 5 bases and J lost 2; bases outside the gene matches: 15. The CDR3 has 17 residues. Germline-derived CDR1 and CDR2 are MNHEY and SMNVEV (reference sequence). The CDR3 sequence is CASSAYPTGSGAYEQYF. The CDR3 region has the DNA TGTGCCAGCAGTGCTTACCCGACAGGGAGTGGTGCCTACGAGCAGTACTTC.

This clone appeared a few times. The rearrangement uses TRBV16 and TRBJ2-7; a possible D gene is TRBD2 (6 bases). V was clipped by 1 base and J by 6 bases, with 7 bases between them. The germline V gene encodes CDR1 KGHSY and CDR2 FQNENV. This CDR3 is 12 amino acids long. The CDR3 DNA reads as TGTGCCAGCAGCCAATTGGGAGGCGAGCAGTACTTC. Its protein product is CASSQLGGEQYF. The whole variable domain, remainder taken from reference TRBV16 and TRBJ2-7, is GEEVAQTPKHLVRGEGQKAKLYCAPIKGHSYVFWYQQVLKNEFKFLISFQNENVFDETGMPKERFSAKCLPNSPCSLEIQATKLEDSAVYFCASSQLGGEQYFGPGTRLTVT.

The V and J genes are TRBV28 and TRBJ2-7; 8 bases agree with TRBD2. V trimming: 2 bases; J trimming: 6 bases; junction bases outside the gene matches: 12. Per the germline V gene, CDR1 is MDHEN and CDR2 is SYDVKM. CDR3 size: 16 residues. The CDR3 DNA follows: TGTGCCAGCAGTTTAAGGTCTGGGACTAGGAGATCCGAGCAGTACTTC. It codes for CASSLRSGTRRSEQYF.

This chain uses TRBV19 with TRBJ2-7, with D unclear. There are 12 residues in the CDR3. V lost 8 bases to trimming and J lost 3 bases, with 11 bases between them. CDR1 and CDR2 (germline): LNHDA, SQIVND (reference sequence). DNA of the CDR3: TGTGCCAGTTCGACCTCCCGCTACGAGCAGTACTTC. Its protein product is CASSTSRYEQYF.

The chain carries TRBV25-1 and TRBJ1-1, with 7 bases aligning to TRBD1. V shed 8 bases and J 5 bases; nucleotides not matched to a gene: 8. Germline V gene sequence: CDR1 MGHDK, CDR2 SYGVNS. This CDR3 spans 13 amino acids. The CDR3 region has the DNA TGTGCCAGCGGGGAGACAGGGACTACTGAAGCTTTCTTT. Translating it yields CASGETGTTEAFF.

The rearrangement joins TRBV6-4 to TRBJ2-3; tentative D call: TRBD1 (5 bases). This CDR3 region has 13 residues. Germline lookup yields CDR1 MRHNA and CDR2 SNTAGT. Trimming cost V 11 bases and J 4 bases, with 16 bases left between them. CDR3 amino acids: CAGSGYRADTQYF. Written as DNA, the CDR3 is TGTGCCGGCTCAGGGTACCGGGCAGATACGCAGTATTTT.

This sequence joins TRBV7-6 and TRBJ2-2, with D unresolved. V was pared by 3 bases and J by 0 bases, with 14 bases between. This CDR3 region has 17 residues. Germline V gives CDR1 SGHVS, CDR2 FNYEAQ. CDR3 region: CASSFLYPKANTGELFF. As DNA, the CDR3 is TGTGCCAGCAGCTTTTTGTACCCGAAGGCGAACACCGGGGAGCTGTTTTTT.

The J gene is TRBJ2-7, the V gene TRBV7-2; D is undetermined. Trimming took off 2 bases at V and 2 bases at J, with 10 bases between the two ends. This CDR3 is 14 amino acids long. Germline CDR1 is SGHTA and CDR2 is FQGNSA. The CDR3 protein is CASSLYGPTYEQYF. Here the CDR3 DNA reads TGTGCCAGCAGCTTATATGGTCCGACCTACGAGCAGTACTTC.

This chain joins TRBV4-1 and TRBJ1-1; TRBD1 matches 7 bases. CDR1 and CDR2 (germline): MGHRA, YSYEKL. The ends lost 8 bases at V and 2 bases at J; junction bases unmatched: 11. The CDR3 totals 15 residues. The CDR3 nucleotides are TGCGCCAGCGTCAAAGAGGGGGCCAGTAACACTGAAGCTTTCTTT. Protein: CASVKEGASNTEAFF.

Note on this clone: A far larger clone differs by one base, so this is likely a read error. Other nucleotide sequences in the sample specify the same CDR3. The chain carries TRBV7-9 and TRBJ2-7; D ambiguous. Looked up from germline, CDR1 is SEHNR and CDR2 is FQNEAQ (reference sequence). There are 12 residues in the CDR3. V shed 5 bases and J shed 3 bases, with 8 bases lying between them. Here the CDR3 DNA reads TGTGCCAGCAGCCCCCCGGGCTACGAGCAGTACTTC. Its protein is CASSPPGYEQYF.

The rearrangement joins TRBV5-8 to TRBJ1-1, with D perhaps matching TRBD1 (6 bases). V lost 0 bases and J lost 5, with 14 bases in between. Germline V gene sequence: CDR1 SGHTS, CDR2 YDEGEE. The CDR3 contains 15 residues. CDR3: CASSLVPGAMTEAFF. CDR3 sequence (DNA): TGTGCCAGCAGCTTGGTTCCGGGGGCCATGACTGAAGCTTTCTTT.

The chain joins TRBV28 to TRBJ2-7, with TRBD2 as a possible D gene (5 bases). V lost 5 bases, J lost 3 bases, and 11 bases lay in between. CDR1 and CDR2 (germline): MDHEN, SYDVKM. The CDR3 is made up of 13 amino acids. CDR3 residues: CASSVAQIYEQYF. CDR3 in DNA: TGTGCCAGCAGTGTAGCGCAGATCTACGAGCAGTACTTC.

The chain is built from TRBV5-4 and TRBJ2-5, with D perhaps TRBD1 (6 bases). This CDR3 spans 14 amino acids. Germline V gives CDR1 SGHNT, CDR2 YYREEE (reference sequence). Deletions cut 4 bases from V and 5 bases from J, with 15 bases between. CDR3 nucleotide sequence: TGTGCCAGCAGCGGGTCAGGGGTGTCGGAGACCCAGTACTTC. Translating gives CASSGSGVSETQYF.

The chain is built from TRBV13 and TRBJ2-1; D is uncertain. Deletions cut 0 bases from V and 4 bases from J, with 7 bases between. The length of the CDR3 is 14 residues. Germline CDR1 and CDR2: PRHDT and FYEKMQ (reference sequence). The CDR3 DNA follows: TGTGCCAGCAGCTTAGGCGCACTTTACAATGAGCAGTTCTTC. It yields the protein CASSLGALYNEQFF.

V and J are TRBV11-2 and TRBJ1-6; D is unclear. The germline V gene has CDR1 SGHAT and CDR2 FQNNGV. V was trimmed by 1 base and J by 10 bases, leaving 8 bases between them. CDR3 length: 13 residues. DNA for the CDR3: TGTGCCAGCAGCTTAGCGTCGGGCTCACCCCTCCACTTT. This gives the protein CASSLASGSPLHF. The variable domain in full, with the rest retrieved from reference TRBV11-2 and TRBJ1-6, is EAGVAQSPRYKIIEKRQSVAFWCNPISGHATLYWYQQILGQGPKLLIQFQNNGVVDDSQLPKDRFSAERLKGVDSTLKIQPAKLEDSAVYLCASSLASGSPLHFGNGTRLTVT.

V and J are TRBV4-1 and TRBJ2-5, with 8 bases lining up with TRBD1. The CDR3 contains 15 residues. J was trimmed by 2 bases and V by 3 bases; bases with no gene match: 5. Germline V gives CDR1 MGHRA, CDR2 YSYEKL. The CDR3 coding sequence is TGCGCCAGCAGCCACCGCGGGACAGGACAAGAGACCCAGTACTTC. Amino acid sequence: CASSHRGTGQETQYF.

The chain uses TRBV4-1 and TRBJ2-2; D is unresolved. CDR1 MGHRA and CDR2 YSYEKL come from the germline V gene. Trimming removed 4 bases at V and 0 bases at J, with 9 bases between. The CDR3 loop spans 15 amino acids. The CDR3 nucleotides read TGCGCCAGCAGCCCAGACAAGCCGAACACCGGGGAGCTGTTTTTT. This encodes CASSPDKPNTGELFF.

In DNA form, the CDR3 reads TGCGCCAGCAGCCTTCGGACAGAAGGTCCCGGAAACACCATATATTTT. Translated: CASSLRTEGPGNTIYF. The rearrangement uses TRBV4-1 and TRBJ1-3, with D possibly matching TRBD1 (6 bases). Per the germline V gene, CDR1 is MGHRA and CDR2 is YSYEKL. V was shortened by 4 bases and J by 4 bases, with 17 bases between the two germline ends. The CDR3 runs to 16 residues.

The genes are TRBV5-6 and TRBJ2-6; D call uncertain. Germline values: CDR1 SGHDT, CDR2 YYEEEE. The V end was cut by 4 bases, the J end by 2 bases, with 10 bases between. The length of the CDR3 is 15 residues. The CDR3 spells CASSIPGAGANVLTF. The DNA for the CDR3 is TGTGCCAGCAGCATCCCGGGCGCTGGGGCCAACGTCCTGACTTTC.